Sequencing of this TCR beta chain was carried out in a study of T-cell memory formation after mild COVID-19. Study-level points and caveats: Contracting clones from day 15 to 85 had balanced CD4/CD8; later expanders favoured CD4+.

Comments on this clonotype: The antigen remains undetermined.

The junction had 6 bases not matched to a gene; V was cut back by 7 bases and J by 14 bases. The CDR3 consists of 12 residues. Using constant-segment primers, 5'RACE produced TCR alpha and TCR beta cDNA libraries carrying sample barcodes and UMIs. MiXCR, applied by TCRdb to the 5' RACE reads, yields one record per CDR3 protein. Among about 340,000 distinct CDR3 sequences listed, roughly 13% were seen once. This sequence was found in a man aged 18 to 30 who had mild COVID-19 (a few samples of this study predate the infection). Cell type and time point are not known. Sequenced material: PBMCs or a T cell subset sorted from them (not recorded which). The chain combines TRBV12-3 or TRBV12-4 with TRBJ1-6; TRBD1 aligns across 9 bases. The DNA for the CDR3 is TGTGCCAGCAACCCGGGACAGGGATCCCTCCACTTT. As protein: CASNPGQGSLHF.